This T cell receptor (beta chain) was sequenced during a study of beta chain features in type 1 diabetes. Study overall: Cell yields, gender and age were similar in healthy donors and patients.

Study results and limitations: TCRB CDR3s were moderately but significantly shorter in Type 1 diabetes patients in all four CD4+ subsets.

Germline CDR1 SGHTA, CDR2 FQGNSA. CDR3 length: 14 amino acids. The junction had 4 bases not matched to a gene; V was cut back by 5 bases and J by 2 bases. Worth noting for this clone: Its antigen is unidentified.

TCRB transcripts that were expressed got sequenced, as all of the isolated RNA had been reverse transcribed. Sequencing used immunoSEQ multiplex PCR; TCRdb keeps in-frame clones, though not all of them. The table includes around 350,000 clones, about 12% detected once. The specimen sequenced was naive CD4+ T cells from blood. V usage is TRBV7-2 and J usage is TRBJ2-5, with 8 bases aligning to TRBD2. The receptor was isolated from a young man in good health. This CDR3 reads CASSAGLVQETQYF. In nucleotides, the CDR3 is TGTGCCAGCAGCGCGGGACTAGTACAAGAGACCCAGTACTTC.